These T cell receptor beta chains were read from a single sample in a study of CD8 T cells in Susac syndrome. TCRdb reanalysed the immunoSEQ multiplex PCR reads using MiXCR and keeps one entry per CDR3 protein. The table records 71,000 or so distinct CDR3 sequences, roughly 93% of them present only once. Sequenced sample: CD4+ T cells from PBMCs. These receptors were obtained from a human donor with Susac syndrome. Both conserved end residues are part of each CDR3. The size field is filled for only some rows; it gives once, few, many or a size class.

CAWRGQGRHGELFF | TRBJ2-2 | . | TRBV30
CASSQSGGSYEQYF | TRBJ2-7 | . | TRBV16
CASSWGLSYEQYF | TRBJ2-7 | . | TRBV11-2
CASGEDRRKAFF | TRBJ1-1 | . | TRBV7-2
CSARDQRQGAGELFF | TRBJ2-2 | . | TRBV20-1
CASSQEEGRRGQFF | TRBJ2-1 | . | TRBV3-1
CSARPDRGPAGELFF | TRBJ2-2 | . | TRBV20-1
CASSFLGQGNTGELFF | TRBJ2-2 | . | TRBV28
CASSPKGGADLYNEQFF | TRBJ2-1 | . | TRBV5-8
CASSFPTSGVLYNEQFF | TRBJ2-1 | . | TRBV27
CASSIGGQGNQPQHF | TRBJ1-5 | . | TRBV19
CASSGDRLATDTQYF | TRBJ2-3 | . | TRBV18
CASSPRGPGVDTQYF | TRBJ2-3 | once | TRBV18
CASSTPGTAKNNEQFF | TRBJ2-1 | once | TRBV19
CSAGPSFRYYGYTF | TRBJ1-2 | . | TRBV20-1
CASSSRGPVEKLFF | TRBJ1-4 | . | TRBV3-1
CASSLTGGRSPLHF | TRBJ1-6 | . | TRBV5-6
CSARDPTGGDEQFF | TRBJ2-1 | once | TRBV20-1
CASSPYGGGRSYEQYF | TRBJ2-7 | . | TRBV7-2
CASSYSTGGASNQPQHF | TRBJ1-5 | . | TRBV6-2/TRBV6-3
CASSLVDRAGEKLFF | TRBJ1-4 | . | TRBV7-6
CASSLVGQGATNEKLFF | TRBJ1-4 | few | TRBV7-2
CASSQPRTDYGYTF | TRBJ1-2 | . | TRBV28
CASSPQGDGNQPQHF | TRBJ1-5 | . | TRBV18
CSARARDYEQYF | TRBJ2-7 | . | TRBV20-1
CASSPDRLYEQYF | TRBJ2-7 | . | TRBV28
CASTFGTSGYTF | TRBJ1-2 | . | TRBV19
CASSLIDRVAEQYF | TRBJ2-7 | . | TRBV5-1